This T cell receptor beta chain is from a study of blood T cell repertoires in COVID-19 (dated by TCRdb to 2019 to 2021). Concerning the study at large: Samples covering the acute and convalescent phases of COVID-19 were provided by collaborators in the United States, Italy and Spain. The prospective study material was composed of cDNA or gDNA derived from T cells, B-cell-depleted T cells, or PBMCs. The dataset comprised deeply sampled blood TCRbeta repertoires from subjects exposed to, actively infected with, or recovered from COVID-19. The repertoires were made available in a free public database intended to serve as a resource for research on the immune response to SARS-CoV-2. Samples came from the ongoing ImmuneRACE study (first 160 participants) plus 1,254 subjects from 6 global collaborators. A de-identified subject ID, COVID-19 status, age in years and sex were almost always included in the sample metadata. Where available, HLA class I and class II types were obtained from metadata supplied by the sample provider rather than from assay-based typing.

Study-wide findings and limitations: The quantity of clinical and demographic metadata differed by source and by participant and was supplied without curation.

At one collaborating source in Seattle, patients were enrolled during active infection and were followed longitudinally through the course of disease. The collaborating institutions used their own protocols to collect whole blood in K2EDTA tubes. For TCRbeta analysis, collaborators shipped samples as frozen whole blood, isolated PBMCs, or DNA extracted from either of those sample types. Note on this clone: Its specific antigen is unknown. Base qualities were left out, and no much larger clone turns up one base away.

TCRbeta CDR3 regions were amplified from genomic DNA by means of the immunoSEQ Assay, a bias-controlled multiplex PCR. As for how the authors treated the data: Nucleated cell counts per sample were estimated from amplification of reference gene primers within the assay. To quantify the absolute abundance of each unique TCRbeta CDR3 rearrangement, sequence reads were collapsed and filtered. For each sample, productive Simpson clonality was calculated as the square root of Simpson's diversity index across productive rearrangements. TCRdb mirrors the immuneACCESS table, restricted to in-frame sequences. Some clones are absent from its copies; in checked studies, under half trace to an unresolved V gene, and the reason for the others is unknown. V and J calls and clone size are copied from that table; D and trimming were computed from the DNA. The table for this sample lists some 25,000 clones; 85% to 90% of them were counted only once. 25% to 30% of the sample rests with the top ten.

The clonotype comes from a man between 65 and 80 years old with COVID-19, enrolled during active disease. Sequenced input: peripheral blood.

Here is the DNA: TGTGCCAGTAGTATTGGACAGATGAACACTGAAGCTTTCTTT. It codes for CASSIGQMNTEAFF. The chain employs TRBV19 and TRBJ1-1, and the D gene may be TRBD1, 6 bases matching. V sheds 3 bases and J sheds 0 bases, leaving 8 bases between their ends. The CDR3 contains 14 residues, cysteine and phenylalanine counted. Here the CDR3 DNA is all that survives: 42 bases in frame from base 1. CDR1 LNHDA and CDR2 SQIVND were looked up in the germline V gene (reference sequence).